Below, 7 T cell receptor beta chains from the same sample are listed, as sequenced in a study of liver allograft versus peripheral blood T cells. Study overall: Peripheral blood of the recipients supplied T cell receptor repertoires that were compared with those in transplanted livers.

TCRdb re-analysed the reads in MiXCR, keeping a single row per CDR3 protein. The sample shows 7,000 to 10,000 distinct CDR3 sequences, around 20% of them seen only once. The receptors shown here come from a human patient who had a liver transplant. Among the T cells, some may be from the graft donor.

This chain uses TRBV19 with TRBJ1-5; D not certain. CDR3 length equals 11 residues. Per germline, CDR1 LNHDA and CDR2 SQIVND (reference sequence). V lost 1 base and J 9 bases, leaving 4 bases between the germline ends. The DNA for the CDR3 is TGTGCCAGTAGTATAGGGGGGCCCCAGCATTTT. It is translated as CASSIGGPQHF.

CDR3 region: CSARLVGSEAFF. In DNA form, the CDR3 reads TGCAGTGCTAGATTAGTTGGTTCTGAAGCTTTCTTT. The chain recombines TRBV20-1 with TRBJ1-1; D remains ambiguous. The germline V gene encodes CDR1 DFQATT and CDR2 SNEGSKA (reference sequence). This CDR3 is built from 12 residues. The V end lost 2 bases, the J end lost 6 bases, and 10 bases lay between the germline ends.

This clonotype was detected ten times or more. This rearrangement joins TRBV19 to TRBJ1-3; D gene unclear. The CDR3 runs to 15 residues. V was pared by 5 bases and J by 2 bases, with 13 bases between. The germline CDR1 and CDR2 sequences are LNHDA and SQIVND (reference sequence). DNA for the CDR3: TGTGCCAGTAGTGCCACGAGAGAGACTGGAAACACCATATATTTT. Translating gives CASSATRETGNTIYF.

This clonotype is classed as medium-sized. V and J are TRBV19 and TRBJ1-5; D is perhaps TRBD1 (5 bases). The germline V and J ends were trimmed by 4 bases and 5 bases, with 18 bases remaining between them. The CDR3 spans 16 residues. Looked up from germline, CDR1 is LNHDA and CDR2 is SQIVND (reference sequence). CDR3 protein: CASSKDTHREDQPQHF. CDR3 in DNA: TGTGCCAGTAGTAAGGACACCCACCGGGAGGATCAGCCCCAGCATTTT. Looking up the rest from reference TRBV19 and TRBJ1-5 gives the full variable domain: DGGITQSPKYLFRKEGQNVTLSCEQNLNHDAMYWYRQDPGQGLRLIYYSQIVNDFQKGDIAEGYSVSREKKESFPLTVTSAQKNPTAFYLCASSKDTHREDQPQHFGDGTRLSIL.

This clonotype has a count of ten or more. This rearrangement joins TRBV6-5 to TRBJ2-7; D unclear. Trimming took off 2 bases at V and 4 bases at J, with 9 bases between the two ends. The CDR3 has 13 residues. Germline V CDR1 and CDR2: MNHEY, SVGAGI. The CDR3 sequence: CASSYTVKYEQYF. The CDR3 nucleotides are TGTGCCAGCAGTTACACAGTAAAGTACGAGCAGTACTTC.

J is TRBJ1-1 and V is TRBV20-1; 10 nucleotides match TRBD1. Per the germline V gene, CDR1 is DFQATT and CDR2 is SNEGSKA (reference sequence). J lost 2 bases, V lost 6 bases, and 6 bases had no gene match. This CDR3 spans 14 amino acids. The CDR3 bases are TGCAGTGCCAAAGGGACAGGGGCAAACACTGAAGCTTTCTTT. It translates to CSAKGTGANTEAFF.

This clonotype rates as medium-sized. V and J are TRBV10-3 and TRBJ2-3; D may be TRBD1 or TRBD2 (5 bases each). Trimming removed 6 bases from V and 4 bases from J, with 14 bases in between. The CDR3 is 14 residues long. Germline V gene lookup returns CDR1 ENHRY and CDR2 SYGVKD. The CDR3 sequence: CAISGQASPDTQYF. CDR3 nucleotides: TGTGCCATCAGCGGACAAGCTAGCCCAGATACGCAGTATTTT.